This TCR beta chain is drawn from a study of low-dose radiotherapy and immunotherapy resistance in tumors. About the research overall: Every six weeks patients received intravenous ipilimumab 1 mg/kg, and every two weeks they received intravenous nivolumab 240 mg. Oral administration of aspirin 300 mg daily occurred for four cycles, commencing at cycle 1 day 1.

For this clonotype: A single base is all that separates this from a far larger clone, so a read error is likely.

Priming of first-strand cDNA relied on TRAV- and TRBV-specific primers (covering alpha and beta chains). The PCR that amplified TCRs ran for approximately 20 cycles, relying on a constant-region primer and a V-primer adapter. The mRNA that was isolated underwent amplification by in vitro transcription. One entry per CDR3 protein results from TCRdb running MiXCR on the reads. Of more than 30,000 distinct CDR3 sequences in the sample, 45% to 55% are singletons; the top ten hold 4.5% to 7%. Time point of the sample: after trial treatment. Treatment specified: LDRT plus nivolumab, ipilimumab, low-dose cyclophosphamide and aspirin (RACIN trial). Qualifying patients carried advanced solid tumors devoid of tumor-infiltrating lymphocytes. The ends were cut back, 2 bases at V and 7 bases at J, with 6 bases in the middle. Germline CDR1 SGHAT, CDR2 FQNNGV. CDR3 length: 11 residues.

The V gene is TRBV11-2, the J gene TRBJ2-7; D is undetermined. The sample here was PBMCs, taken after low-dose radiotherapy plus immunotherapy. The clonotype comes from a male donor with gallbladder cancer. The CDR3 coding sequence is TGTGCCAGCAGCTTATGGGGTGAGCAGTACTTC. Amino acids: CASSLWGEQYF.